Sequencing of this T cell receptor (beta chain) was carried out in a study of T cell changes during pregnancy in multiple sclerosis. Some clones are missing from TCRdb's copy, which holds only in-frame ones; the method was immunoSEQ multiplex PCR. The sample yields tens of thousands of clones, 92% seen once. Germline CDR1 MDHEN, CDR2 SYDVKM. This CDR3 region has 14 residues. Trimming took off 1 base at V and 2 bases at J, with 9 bases between the two ends. This receptor was obtained from a female donor with multiple sclerosis, enrolled in a pregnancy study. Sequencing was performed on CD4+ T cells from peripheral blood mononuclear cells, taken in the second trimester of pregnancy. This chain connects TRBV28 to TRBJ2-7; D call uncertain. CDR3 residues: CASSLSPVTYEQYF. CDR3 nucleotide sequence: TGTGCCAGCAGTTTATCCCCAGTAACCTACGAGCAGTACTTC.